These T cell receptor beta chains were read from a single sample in a study of tissue T cells after allogeneic stem cell transplantation. Libraries were prepared by immunoSEQ multiplex PCR; TCRdb keeps only in-frame clonotypes and omits some of them. The profile covers 9,500 to 15,000 clones, with 70% appearing a single time and roughly an eighth taken by the ten largest. The sample here was tissue from the right colon, taken at autopsy. These receptors all come from a woman aged 18-55 years with breast cancer. CDR3s include the opening cysteine and the closing phenylalanine or tryptophan. Each record gives: D gene, J gene, clone size, V gene, CDR3 DNA, CDR3 protein. The D gene is left open where the match is weak. Where a row states a size, it is once, few, many or the class of an expanded clone; other rows omit it.

TRBD1	TRBJ1-4	NA	TRBV7-9	TGTGCCAGCAGCTTGGGACAGGGGCGGGGAGGTTATGAAAAACTGTTTTTT	CASSLGQGRGGYEKLFF
TRBD2	TRBJ2-2	NA	TRBV15	TGTGCCACCAGCAGAGATCTCTTAGCGGGGTCGAACACCGGGGAGCTGTTTTTT	CATSRDLLAGSNTGELFF
NA	TRBJ1-2	once	TRBV6-5	TGTGCCAGCAGTCCCGGAGTGCTCCGCTATGGCTACACCTTC	CASSPGVLRYGYTF
NA	TRBJ2-6	NA	TRBV7-3	TGTGCCAGCAGCCCCGGACAATCTGGGGCCAACGTCCTGACTTTC	CASSPGQSGANVLTF
NA	TRBJ2-7	once	TRBV5-6	TGTGCCAGTCAATACACAGACGAGCAGTACTTC	CASQYTDEQYF
NA	TRBJ2-7	NA	TRBV19	TGTGCCAGTAGTGGCACACAGGGTAGAGAGCAGTACTTC	CASSGTQGREQYF
NA	TRBJ1-1	NA	TRBV4-3	TGCGCCAGCAGCCAAAGGACAGCCAGCACTGAAGCTTTCTTT	CASSQRTASTEAFF
NA	TRBJ2-1	NA	TRBV4-3	TGCGCCAGCAGCCCCCACTCAGCAACGGGGTACAATGAGCAGTTCTTC	CASSPHSATGYNEQFF
NA	TRBJ2-7	few	TRBV4-3	TGCGCCAGCAGCCAAGATCTTAACAGACCCTACGAGCAGTACTTC	CASSQDLNRPYEQYF
NA	TRBJ1-1	few	TRBV21-1	TGTGCCAGCAGCAAGGGTGGTCTTGGTCGGGGTAGGACGTCGAACACTGAAGCTTTCTTT	CASSKGGLGRGRTSNTEAFF
NA	TRBJ1-4	NA	TRBV24-1	TGTGCCACCAGTTCCGGAGCAGCTAATGAAAAACTGTTTTTT	CATSSGAANEKLFF
TRBD2	TRBJ2-2	NA	TRBV20-1	TGCAGCAGTCCCGGGAGGGGGGAGCTGTTTTTT	CSSPGRGELFF
NA	TRBJ1-5	few	TRBV29-1	TGCAGCGTTGAAGATGGGAGCAATCAGCCCCAGCATTTT	CSVEDGSNQPQHF
NA	TRBJ2-3	NA	TRBV7-9	TGTGCCAGCAGCTTAGCTGGGGGCCTCAGCACAGATACGCAGTATTTT	CASSLAGGLSTDTQYF
NA	TRBJ2-2	medium-sized	TRBV9	TGTGCCAGCAGCCCCCAGTGGGGGCTAGGCACCGGGGAGCTGTTTTTT	CASSPQWGLGTGELFF
NA	TRBJ1-6	medium-sized	TRBV30	TGTGCCTGGAGGAGGATGGGACTGAGTAATTCACCCCTCCACTTT	CAWRRMGLSNSPLHF
NA	TRBJ1-1	once	TRBV27	TGTGCCAGCAGTTTTGCGAGGGGACGGGCTTTCTTT	CASSFARGRAFF
NA	TRBJ2-3	NA	TRBV6-6	TGTGCCGGAGGGGGGCCCGATACGCAGTATTTT	CAGGGPDTQYF
TRBD1	TRBJ1-4	NA	TRBV2	TGTGCCAGCAGTCCCCAGGGGGGTGATGAAAAACTGTTTTTT	CASSPQGGDEKLFF
NA	TRBJ1-3	NA	TRBV5-5	TGTGCCAGCAGCTATACCGGGGCCTCCTCTGGAAACACCATATATTTT	CASSYTGASSGNTIYF
NA	TRBJ1-2	NA	TRBV19	TGTGCCAGTAGTATGAGACAGGTCTATGGCTACACCTTC	CASSMRQVYGYTF
NA	TRBJ1-2	NA	TRBV6-1	TGTGCCAGCAGTGAATTGGGCTATAGCTACACCTTC	CASSELGYSYTF
NA	TRBJ1-6	NA	TRBV9	TGTGCCAGCAGCGGGATCGAGGGTAGTAATTCACCCCTCCACTTT	CASSGIEGSNSPLHF
TRBD1	TRBJ2-2	NA	TRBV18	TGTGCCAGCTCACAAGGGACAGACACCGGGGAGCTGTTTTTT	CASSQGTDTGELFF
NA	TRBJ2-5	few	TRBV6-4	TGTGCCATCCACAGAAGACAGGTACAAGAGACCCAGTACTTC	CAIHRRQVQETQYF
NA	TRBJ1-2	NA	TRBV30	TGTGCCTGGGACAGGTTAGCATGGTATGGCTACACCTTC	CAWDRLAWYGYTF
TRBD2	TRBJ2-3	NA	TRBV30	TGTGCCCTAGCGGGAGGTATGGAAGATACGCAGTATTTT	CALAGGMEDTQYF
NA	TRBJ2-3	NA	TRBV30	TGTGCCTGGACCCGGGACAGCACAGATACGCAGTATTTT	CAWTRDSTDTQYF
NA	TRBJ2-7	medium-sized	TRBV5-4	TGTGCCAGCAGCTTGGGTACAAGGGAATACGAGCAGTACTTC	CASSLGTREYEQYF
NA	TRBJ1-5	large	TRBV27	TGTGCCAGCAAGGGAGTTTCGAGCAATCAGCCCCAGCATTTT	CASKGVSSNQPQHF
TRBD2	TRBJ2-7	NA	TRBV11-2	TGTGCCAGCAGCTTCAATAGCGGGGTGGGATACGAGCAGTACTTC	CASSFNSGVGYEQYF
NA	TRBJ1-3	NA	TRBV6-5	TGTGCCAGCAGGTCTCCGACCGGAAACACCATATATTTT	CASRSPTGNTIYF